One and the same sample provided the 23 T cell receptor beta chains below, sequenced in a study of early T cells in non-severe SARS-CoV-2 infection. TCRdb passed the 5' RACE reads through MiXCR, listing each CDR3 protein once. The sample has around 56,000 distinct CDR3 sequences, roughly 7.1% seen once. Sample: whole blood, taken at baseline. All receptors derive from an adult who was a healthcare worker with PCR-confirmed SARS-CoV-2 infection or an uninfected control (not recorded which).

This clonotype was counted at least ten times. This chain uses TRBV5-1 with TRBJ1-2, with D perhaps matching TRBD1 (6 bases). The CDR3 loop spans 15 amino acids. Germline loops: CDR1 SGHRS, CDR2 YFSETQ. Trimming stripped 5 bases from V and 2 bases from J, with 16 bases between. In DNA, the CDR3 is TGCGCCAGCAGGCCTACAGGGTCCCCAAACTATGGCTACACCTTC. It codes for CASRPTGSPNYGYTF.

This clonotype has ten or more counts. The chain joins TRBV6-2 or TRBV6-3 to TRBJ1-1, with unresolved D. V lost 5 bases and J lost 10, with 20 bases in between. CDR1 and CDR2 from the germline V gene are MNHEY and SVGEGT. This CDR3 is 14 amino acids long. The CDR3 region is CASSEPRRTHGAFF. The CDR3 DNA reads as TGTGCCAGCAGTGAGCCTCGACGGACCCATGGAGCTTTCTTT.

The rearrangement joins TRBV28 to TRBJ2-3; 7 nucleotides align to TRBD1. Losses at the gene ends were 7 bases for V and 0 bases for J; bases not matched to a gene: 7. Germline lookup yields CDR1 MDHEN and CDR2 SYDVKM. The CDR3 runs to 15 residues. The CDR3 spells CASTTGVYSTDTQYF. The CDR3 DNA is TGTGCCAGCACAACAGGGGTCTATAGCACAGATACGCAGTATTTT.

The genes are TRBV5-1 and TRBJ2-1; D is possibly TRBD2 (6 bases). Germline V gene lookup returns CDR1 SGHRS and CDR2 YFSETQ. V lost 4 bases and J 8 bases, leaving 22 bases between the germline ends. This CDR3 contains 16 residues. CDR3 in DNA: TGCGCCAGCAGCCCCGGGGACTTAAATGTCCTCCATGAGCAGTTCTTC. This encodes CASSPGDLNVLHEQFF.

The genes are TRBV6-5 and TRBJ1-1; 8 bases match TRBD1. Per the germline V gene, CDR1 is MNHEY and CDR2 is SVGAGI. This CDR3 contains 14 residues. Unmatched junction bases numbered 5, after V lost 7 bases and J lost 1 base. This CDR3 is CASNSGGWNTEAFF. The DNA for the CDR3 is TGTGCCAGCAACTCAGGGGGCTGGAACACTGAAGCTTTCTTT.

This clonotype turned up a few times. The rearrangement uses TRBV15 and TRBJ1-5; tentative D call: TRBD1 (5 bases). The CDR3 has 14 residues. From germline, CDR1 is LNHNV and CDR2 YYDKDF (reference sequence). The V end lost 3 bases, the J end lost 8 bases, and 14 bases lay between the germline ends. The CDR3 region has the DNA TGTGCCACCAGCAGTGCTCTGTCGGGGGAGCCCCAGCATTTT. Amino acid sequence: CATSSALSGEPQHF.

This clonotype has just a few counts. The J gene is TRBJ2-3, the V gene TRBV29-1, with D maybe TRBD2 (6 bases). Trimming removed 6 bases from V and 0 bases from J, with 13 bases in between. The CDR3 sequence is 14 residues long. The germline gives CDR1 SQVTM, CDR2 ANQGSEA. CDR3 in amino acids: CSVALASSTDTQYF. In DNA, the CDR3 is TGCAGCGTCGCACTAGCTTCTAGCACAGATACGCAGTATTTT.

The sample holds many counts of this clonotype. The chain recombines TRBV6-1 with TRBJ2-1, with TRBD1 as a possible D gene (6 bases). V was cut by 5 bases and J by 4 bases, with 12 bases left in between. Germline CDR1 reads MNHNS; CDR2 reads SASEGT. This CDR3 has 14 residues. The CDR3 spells CASSKGHDYNEQFF. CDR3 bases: TGTGCCAGCAGTAAGGGACATGATTACAATGAGCAGTTCTTC.

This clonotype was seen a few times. CDR3 nucleotides: TGTGCCAGCAGTTTGGTAGCTTCGACCACCGGGGAGCTGTTTTTT. It encodes CASSLVASTTGELFF. The chain carries TRBV12-3 or TRBV12-4 and TRBJ2-2, with D unclear. The length of the CDR3 is 15 residues. Trimming cost V 3 bases and J 4 bases, with 12 bases left between them.

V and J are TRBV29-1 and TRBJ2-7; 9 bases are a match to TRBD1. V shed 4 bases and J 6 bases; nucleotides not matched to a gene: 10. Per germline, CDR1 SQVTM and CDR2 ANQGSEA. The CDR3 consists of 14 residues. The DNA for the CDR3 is TGCAGCGTTGTAGTAATCGAGACAGGGGGCGAGCAGTACTTC. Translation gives CSVVVIETGGEQYF.

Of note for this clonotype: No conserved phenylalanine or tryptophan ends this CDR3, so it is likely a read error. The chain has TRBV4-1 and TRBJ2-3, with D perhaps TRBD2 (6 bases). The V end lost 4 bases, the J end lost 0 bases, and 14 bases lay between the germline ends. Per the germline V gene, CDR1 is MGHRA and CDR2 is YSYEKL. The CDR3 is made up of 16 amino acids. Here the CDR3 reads CASSRVAALSTDTQYS. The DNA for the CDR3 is TGCGCCAGCAGCCGAGTAGCGGCGCTGAGCACAGATACGCAGTATTCT.

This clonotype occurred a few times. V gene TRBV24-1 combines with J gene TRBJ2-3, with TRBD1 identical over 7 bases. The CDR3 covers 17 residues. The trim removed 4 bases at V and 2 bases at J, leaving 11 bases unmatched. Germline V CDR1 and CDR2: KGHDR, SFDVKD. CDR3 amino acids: CATSDYSTGDLTDTQYF. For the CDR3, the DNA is TGTGCCACCAGTGACTACTCAACAGGGGATCTCACAGATACGCAGTATTTT.

CDR3 amino acids: CANSLLIAGQGSEQYF. The CDR3 bases are TGTGCCAACAGTCTCCTAATTGCGGGCCAGGGCAGCGAGCAGTACTTC. The chain has TRBV7-9 and TRBJ2-7; D tentatively fits TRBD1 or TRBD2 (5 bases each). This CDR3 region has 16 residues. The V end lost 10 bases, the J end lost 6 bases, and 28 bases lay between the germline ends. Germline lookup yields CDR1 SEHNR and CDR2 FQNEAQ (reference sequence). Drawing the rest from reference TRBV7-9 and TRBJ2-7, the complete variable domain is DTGVSQNPRHKITKRGQNVTFRCDPISEHNRLYWYRQTLGQGPEFLTYFQNEAQLEKSRLLSDRFSAERPKGSFSTLEIQRTEQGDSAMYLCANSLLIAGQGSEQYFGPGTRLTVT.

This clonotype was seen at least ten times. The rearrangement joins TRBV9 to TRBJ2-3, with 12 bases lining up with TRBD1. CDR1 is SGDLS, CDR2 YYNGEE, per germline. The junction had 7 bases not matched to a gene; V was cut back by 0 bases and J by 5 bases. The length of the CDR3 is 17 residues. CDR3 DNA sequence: TGTGCCAGCAGCGTAGTTGTGGGACAGGGGGCAAAAGATACGCAGTATTTT. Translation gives CASSVVVGQGAKDTQYF.

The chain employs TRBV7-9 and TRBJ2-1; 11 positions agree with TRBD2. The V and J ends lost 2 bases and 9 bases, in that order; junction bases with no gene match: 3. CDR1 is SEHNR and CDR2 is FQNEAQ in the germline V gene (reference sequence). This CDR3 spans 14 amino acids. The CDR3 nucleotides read TGTGCCAGCAGCTTAACTAGCGGGAGAGTTGAGCAGTTCTTC. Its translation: CASSLTSGRVEQFF.

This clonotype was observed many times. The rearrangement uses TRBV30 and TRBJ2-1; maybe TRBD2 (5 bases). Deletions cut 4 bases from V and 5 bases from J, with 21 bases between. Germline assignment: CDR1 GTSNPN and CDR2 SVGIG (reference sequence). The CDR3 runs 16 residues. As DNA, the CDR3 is TGTGCCTGGACCTCTAGGCCTCTGGGGAGAAACAATGAGCAGTTCTTC. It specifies CAWTSRPLGRNNEQFF.

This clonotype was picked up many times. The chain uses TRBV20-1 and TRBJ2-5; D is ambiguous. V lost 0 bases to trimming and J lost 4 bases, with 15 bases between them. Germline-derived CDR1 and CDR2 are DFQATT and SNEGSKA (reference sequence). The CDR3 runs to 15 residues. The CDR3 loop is CSARDPSQQRETQYF. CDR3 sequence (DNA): TGCAGTGCTAGAGATCCCAGCCAACAGCGAGAGACCCAGTACTTC.

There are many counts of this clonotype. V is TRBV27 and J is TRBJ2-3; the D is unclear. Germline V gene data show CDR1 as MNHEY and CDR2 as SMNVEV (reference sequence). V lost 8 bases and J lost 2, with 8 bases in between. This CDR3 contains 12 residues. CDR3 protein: CASWGTTDTQYF. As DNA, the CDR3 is TGTGCCAGCTGGGGTACCACAGATACGCAGTATTTT.

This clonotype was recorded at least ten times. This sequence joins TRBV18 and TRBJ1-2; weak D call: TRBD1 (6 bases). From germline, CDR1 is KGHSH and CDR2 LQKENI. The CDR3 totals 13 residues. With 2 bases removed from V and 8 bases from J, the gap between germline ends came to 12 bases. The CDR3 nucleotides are TGTGCCAGCTCACCAAGCCCAGGGGACGGCTACACCTTC. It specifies CASSPSPGDGYTF.

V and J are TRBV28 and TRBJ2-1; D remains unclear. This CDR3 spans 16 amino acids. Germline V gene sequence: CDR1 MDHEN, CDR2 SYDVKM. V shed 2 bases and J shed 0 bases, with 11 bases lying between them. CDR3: CASSLLWTASYNEQFF. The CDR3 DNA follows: TGTGCCAGCAGTTTACTTTGGACGGCCTCCTACAATGAGCAGTTCTTC.

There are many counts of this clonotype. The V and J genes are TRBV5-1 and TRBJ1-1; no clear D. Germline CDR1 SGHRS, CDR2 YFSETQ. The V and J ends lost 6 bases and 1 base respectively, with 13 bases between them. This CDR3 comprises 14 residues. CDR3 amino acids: CASNTPRSNTEAFF. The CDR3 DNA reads TGCGCCAGCAACACCCCCCGTTCGAACACTGAAGCTTTCTTT.

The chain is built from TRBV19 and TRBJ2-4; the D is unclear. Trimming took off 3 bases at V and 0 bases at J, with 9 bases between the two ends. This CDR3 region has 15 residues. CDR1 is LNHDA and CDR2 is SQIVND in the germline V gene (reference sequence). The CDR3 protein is CASSITPEAKNIQYF. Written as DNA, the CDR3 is TGTGCCAGTAGTATCACGCCGGAAGCCAAAAACATTCAGTACTTC.

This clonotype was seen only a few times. CDR3 DNA: TGTGCCAGCTCACCAGAGACAGGGACCTACGAGCAGTACTTC. Amino acid sequence: CASSPETGTYEQYF. The rearrangement uses TRBV18 and TRBJ2-7; 7 positions match TRBD1. Losses at the gene ends were 2 bases for V and 2 bases for J; bases not matched to a gene: 3. CDR1 and CDR2 from the germline V gene are KGHSH and LQKENI. The CDR3 sequence is 14 residues long.